This T cell receptor beta chain was recorded in a study of naive and memory T cell subsets. An oligonucleotide containing a UMI was ligated to the 3' end of TCR cDNA. Whole blood, roughly 2.5 ml, came from adult healthy volunteers. The SP2 primer and nested alpha and beta constant region primers amplified ligated cDNA in four rounds. Blood and skin TCR RNA was reverse transcribed with alpha and beta constant primers. TCRdb ran MiXCR on the 5' RACE reads and lists one entry per CDR3 protein. The table lists about 62,000 distinct CDR3 sequences, 8% of them singletons, with 15% to 20% in the top ten. Findings and caveats of the study: The RNA method is potentially sensitive to activation and differentiation changes.

Trimming took 2 bases from V and 4 from J, leaving 17 bases between them. The CDR3 runs 16 residues. Per the germline V gene, CDR1 is MGHDK and CDR2 is SYGVNS. This clonotype turned up a few times. No antigen is known for it. The clonotype originates from a female donor in good health. This chain uses TRBV25-1 with TRBJ1-2, with D uncertain. The CDR3 DNA follows: TGTGCCAGCAGTGAAAAGGTCGGGTCAGGACCCTATGGCTACACCTTC. This gives the protein CASSEKVGSGPYGYTF.